This T cell receptor (beta chain) came from a study of graft-versus-host responses after intestinal transplantation. Trimming stripped 5 bases from V and 3 bases from J, with 15 bases between. Germline CDR1 SNHLY, CDR2 FYNNEI. The CDR3 runs 15 residues. This clone was found once. Antigen: not known. Libraries were prepared by immunoSEQ multiplex PCR; TCRdb keeps only in-frame clonotypes and omits some of them. Of approximately 63,000 clones in the sample, almost 95% were seen once. The TCR comes from a human donor who was the organ donor for an intestinal transplant. The material was unstimulated CD4+ T cells sorted from spleen or lymph node cells, obtained before transplant. The rearrangement joins TRBV2 to TRBJ2-3; either TRBD1 or TRBD2 may fit D (5 bases each). The CDR3 coding sequence is TGTGCCAGCAGTCTTGCCCGGGGCTCGACAGATACGCAGTATTTT. It codes for CASSLARGSTDTQYF.